The rows below give T cell receptor beta chains drawn from one sample of a study of CD8+CD57+ T cells in acquired aplastic anemia. TCRdb independently ran MiXCR on the reads; one entry per CDR3 protein. The table shows about 420,000 distinct CDR3 sequences, with roughly 64% occurring only once. Sequenced material: sorted CD4+, CD8+, or CD8+CD57+ T cells (not recorded which) from PBMCs. The origin of the receptors is a human donor in good health, serving as a control. Both conserved end residues are part of each CDR3. A D gene is named only where the DNA matches it firmly. Expanded clones get a size class; other rows say once, few or many, or leave the size out.

.	TRBV6-1	.	TRBJ1-3	CASSPHAEGRTIYF	TGTGCCAGCAGTCCCCATGCAGAGGGGCGCACCATATATTTT
many	TRBV6-1	.	TRBJ1-2	CASSEGLGGGYGYTF	TGTGCCAGCAGTGAAGGCCTTGGGGGTGGTTATGGCTACACCTTC
.	TRBV7-3	TRBD1	TRBJ1-6	CASSPDRGAATQYLHF	TGTGCCAGCAGCCCGGACAGGGGCGCTGCGACGCAGTACCTCCACTTT
many	TRBV10-1	TRBD1	TRBJ2-7	CASSESGRGREQYF	TGCGCCAGCAGTGAGTCCGGCAGGGGGCGAGAGCAGTACTTC
once	TRBV7-8	.	TRBJ1-4	CASSLGFDYGYTFFF	TGTGCCAGCAGCTTAGGTTTTGACTATGGCTACACCTTCTTTTTT
many	TRBV19	TRBD1	TRBJ1-6	CASSFLGQGDSPLHF	TGTGCCAGTAGTTTTTTGGGACAGGGCGATTCACCCCTCCACTTT
many	TRBV6-6	.	TRBJ2-2	CASSQNRGGGELFF	TGTGCCAGCAGCCAAAACAGGGGAGGCGGGGAGCTGTTTTTT
.	TRBV6-9	.	TRBJ1-1	CASSSPRAGNTEAFF	TGTGCCAGCAGTTCCCCTCGGGCCGGGAACACTGAAGCTTTCTTT
.	TRBV7-3	TRBD2	TRBJ2-5	CASSFSGGAGETQYF	TGTGCCAGCAGCTTTAGCGGGGGAGCGGGGGAGACCCAGTACTTC
.	TRBV5-4	.	TRBJ1-4	CASSGYPAEKLFF	TGTGCCAGCAGTGGATACCCAGCTGAAAAACTGTTTTTT
.	TRBV4-1	.	TRBJ1-1	CASSRGTKAFF	TGCGCCAGCAGCAGGGGGACAAAAGCTTTCTTT
.	TRBV5-1	.	TRBJ2-1	CTSSFSLNNNEQFF	TGTACCAGCAGCTTCTCGCTGAACAACAATGAGCAGTTCTTC
many	TRBV12-3/TRBV12-4	.	TRBJ1-3	CASSYGRSSGNTIYF	TGTGCCAGCAGTTACGGACGGTCCTCTGGAAACACCATATATTTT
.	TRBV20-1	.	TRBJ1-1	CSAHGRTQDIF	TGCAGCGCTCACGGCCGAACTCAAGATATCTTT
few	TRBV5-4	.	TRBJ1-2	CASSVGEVPYGYTF	TGTGCCAGCAGCGTTGGTGAAGTCCCCTATGGCTACACCTTC
.	TRBV2	.	TRBJ2-5	CASSVIQGQETQYF	TGTGCCAGCAGTGTGATACAGGGCCAAGAGACCCAGTACTTC
few	TRBV15	TRBD1	TRBJ2-1	CATSREWTGVTGNEQFF	TGTGCCACCAGCAGAGAGTGGACAGGGGTAACGGGCAATGAGCAGTTCTTC